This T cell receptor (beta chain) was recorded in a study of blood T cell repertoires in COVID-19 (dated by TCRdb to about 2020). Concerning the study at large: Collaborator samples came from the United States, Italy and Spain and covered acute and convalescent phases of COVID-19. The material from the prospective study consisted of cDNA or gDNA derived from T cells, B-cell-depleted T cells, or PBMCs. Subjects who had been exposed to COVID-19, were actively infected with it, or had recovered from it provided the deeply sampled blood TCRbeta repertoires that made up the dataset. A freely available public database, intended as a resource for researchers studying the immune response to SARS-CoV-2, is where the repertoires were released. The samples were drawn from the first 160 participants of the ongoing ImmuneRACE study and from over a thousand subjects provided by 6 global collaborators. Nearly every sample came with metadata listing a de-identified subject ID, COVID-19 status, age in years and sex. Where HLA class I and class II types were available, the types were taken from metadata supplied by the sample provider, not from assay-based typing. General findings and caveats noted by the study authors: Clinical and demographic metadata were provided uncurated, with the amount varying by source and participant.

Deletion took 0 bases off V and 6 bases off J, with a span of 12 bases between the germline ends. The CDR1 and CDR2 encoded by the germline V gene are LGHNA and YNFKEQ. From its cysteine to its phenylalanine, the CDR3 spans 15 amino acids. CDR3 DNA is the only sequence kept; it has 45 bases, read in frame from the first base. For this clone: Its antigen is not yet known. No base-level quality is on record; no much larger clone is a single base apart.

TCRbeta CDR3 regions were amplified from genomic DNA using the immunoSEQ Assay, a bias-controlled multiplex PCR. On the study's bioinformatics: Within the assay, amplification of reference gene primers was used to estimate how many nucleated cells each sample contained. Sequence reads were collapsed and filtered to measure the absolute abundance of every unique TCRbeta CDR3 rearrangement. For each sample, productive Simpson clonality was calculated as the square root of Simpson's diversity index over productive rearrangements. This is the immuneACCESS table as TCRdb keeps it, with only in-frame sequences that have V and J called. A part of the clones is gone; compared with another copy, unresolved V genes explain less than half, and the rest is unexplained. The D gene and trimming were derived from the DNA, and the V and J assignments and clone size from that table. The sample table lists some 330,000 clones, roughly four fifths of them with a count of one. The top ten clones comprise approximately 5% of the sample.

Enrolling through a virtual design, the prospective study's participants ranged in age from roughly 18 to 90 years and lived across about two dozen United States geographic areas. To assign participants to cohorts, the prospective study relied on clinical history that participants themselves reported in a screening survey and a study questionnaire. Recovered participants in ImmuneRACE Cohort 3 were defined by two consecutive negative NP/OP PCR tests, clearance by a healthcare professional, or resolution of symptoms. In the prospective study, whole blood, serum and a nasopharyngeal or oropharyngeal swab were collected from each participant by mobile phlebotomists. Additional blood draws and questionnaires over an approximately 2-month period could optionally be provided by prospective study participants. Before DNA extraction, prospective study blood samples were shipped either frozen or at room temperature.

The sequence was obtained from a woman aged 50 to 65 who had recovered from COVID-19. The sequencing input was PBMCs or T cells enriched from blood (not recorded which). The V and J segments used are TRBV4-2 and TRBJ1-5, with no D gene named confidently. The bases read TGTGCCAGCAGCCAAGATTCGCGGGTCAGTCAGCCCCAGCATTTT. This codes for CASSQDSRVSQPQHF.